The sequence of this T cell receptor beta chain was determined in a study of T cell responses to AZD1222 COVID-19 vaccine. As to this clone: Its antigen remains unidentified.

The data were produced by immunoSEQ multiplex PCR, yet TCRdb's version contains in-frame clones alone and is incomplete. The table has about 160,000 clones, about 91% seen once. Study-wide results and limits: CD4 TCRs associated with vaccination spanned spike, dominating at 160-218 and 743-854.

There are 14 residues in the CDR3. CDR1 and CDR2 from the germline V gene are LNHDA and SQIVND (reference sequence). V was clipped by 1 base and J by 0 bases, with 7 bases between them. The J gene is TRBJ2-7, the V gene TRBV19; D is undetermined. The sequencing used peripheral blood, collected 28 days after the second AZD1222 dose. The TCR was taken from an adult who received the AZD1222 COVID-19 vaccine. CDR3 coding DNA: TGTGCCAGTAGTATAGGTGGATCCTCCTACGAGCAGTACTTC. This encodes CASSIGGSSYEQYF.